This is a list of T cell receptor beta chains from one sample in a study of blood T cell repertoires in COVID-19. Method: immunoSEQ multiplex PCR; TCRdb's copy keeps in-frame clones and lacks some. The table includes under 200,000 clones, about four fifths detected once. Sequencing input: peripheral blood. The source is a man between 65 and 80 years old who had recovered from COVID-19. Each CDR3 is given with its conserved first and last residue. The D gene is left open where the match is weak. Size values are once, few and many counts, or a class for expanded clones, and some rows have none.

size	V	D	J	DNA	CDR3
.	TRBV6-5	TRBD1	TRBJ1-1	TGTGCCAGCAGTCCTCGACAGGGGCAGGGGACTGAAGCTTTCTTT	CASSPRQGQGTEAFF
few	TRBV2	TRBD1	TRBJ2-7	TGTGCCAGCAGTGGCCAGGGGGTATTCTACGAGCAGTACTTC	CASSGQGVFYEQYF
.	TRBV6-5	TRBD1	TRBJ1-2	TGTGCCAGCAGTTTGACGACAGGGGACTATGGCTACACCTTC	CASSLTTGDYGYTF
.	TRBV24-1	.	TRBJ2-5	TGTGCCACCAGTGAGTCCCGGGACTCCCCTTCCTTCCCTATACGGTCCCAGTACTTC	CATSESRDSPSFPIRSQYF
.	TRBV18	TRBD2	TRBJ2-1	TGTGCCAGCTCCCTGGGACTAGCGGGAGGGCCGGTTGGTGAGCAGTTCTTC	CASSLGLAGGPVGEQFF
.	TRBV30	.	TRBJ1-1	TGTGCCTGGAGTGTATTTCGGCAGGATGAAGCTTTCTTT	CAWSVFRQDEAFF
.	TRBV7-9	.	TRBJ1-1	TGTGCCAGCAGCTTAAGGCGGCAGGGAATGAACACTGAAGCTTTCTTT	CASSLRRQGMNTEAFF
.	TRBV5-1	TRBD2	TRBJ2-7	TGCGCCAGCAGGGACGCCGGGACTAGCGGGACCTCCTACGAGCAGTACTTC	CASRDAGTSGTSYEQYF
.	TRBV7-8	.	TRBJ2-4	TGTGCCAGCAGCTTAAACAGGCAAAGGGTAGCCAAAAACATTCAGTACTTC	CASSLNRQRVAKNIQYF
.	TRBV12-5	.	TRBJ2-1	TGTGCTAGTGGTTTGGTACCTAAAAATCAGTTCTTC	CASGLVPKNQFF
.	TRBV5-1	.	TRBJ2-3	TGCGCCAGTGAGCTAGCGAGTTCTAGCACAGATACGCAGTATTTT	CASELASSSTDTQYF
.	TRBV5-1	TRBD2	TRBJ2-3	TGCGCCAGCAGCTTGGTCCCGGGACTAGCGGGAGGTACAGATACGCAGTATTTT	CASSLVPGLAGGTDTQYF
many	TRBV6-2/TRBV6-3	.	TRBJ2-3	TGTGCCAGCAGTTGGGCCGGGACTTCCACAGATACGCAGTATTTT	CASSWAGTSTDTQYF
once	TRBV20-1	TRBD2	TRBJ2-1	TGCAGTGCTAGTACAGGGCTAGCGGGAAATGAGCAGTTCTTC	CSASTGLAGNEQFF
.	TRBV23-1	TRBD1	TRBJ1-3	TGCGCCAGCAGTCGGGCGGTCATGACAGGGACTGGAAACACCATATATTTT	CASSRAVMTGTGNTIYF
.	TRBV2	.	TRBJ2-1	TGTGCCAGCTCCGAGGAAGTGTACAATGAGCAGTTCTTC	CASSEEVYNEQFF
few	TRBV3-1/TRBV3-2	.	TRBJ2-5	TGTGCCAGCAGCCTCATTCCGGGACTCGGGGAGACCCAGTACTTC	CASSLIPGLGETQYF
.	TRBV19	.	TRBJ1-2	TGTGCCAGTAGTCCCGACAGAACCTATGGCTACACCTTC	CASSPDRTYGYTF
.	TRBV5-1	.	TRBJ2-2	TGCGCCAGCAGCTTGGACCCTAACCTAAACACCGGGGAGCTGTTTTTT	CASSLDPNLNTGELFF
.	TRBV7-2	TRBD1	TRBJ1-1	TGTGCCAGCACCAGGGGGCAAGGGAACACTGAAGCTTTCTTT	CASTRGQGNTEAFF
.	TRBV19	.	TRBJ2-3	TGTGCCAGTAGCCAAGGGGGTTCAGATACGCAGTATTTT	CASSQGGSDTQYF
.	TRBV5-1	TRBD1	TRBJ2-5	TGCGCCAGCAGTCCGGGACAGCCTCAAGAGACCCAGTACTTC	CASSPGQPQETQYF
.	TRBV7-9	.	TRBJ2-7	TGTGCCAGCAGCTTAGGGACTTACGAGCAGTACTTC	CASSLGTYEQYF
.	TRBV7-2	.	TRBJ2-3	TGTGCCAGCAGCTCGGCTAGTACAGATACGCAGTATTTT	CASSSASTDTQYF
.	TRBV9	TRBD2	TRBJ2-3	TGTGCCAGCAGCGTTAGCGGGGTTAGCACAGATACGCAGTATTTT	CASSVSGVSTDTQYF
.	TRBV11-3	TRBD2	TRBJ2-7	TGTGCCAGCAGCTTAGACGGGAGGAACCACGAGCAGTACTTC	CASSLDGRNHEQYF
.	TRBV5-1	TRBD2	TRBJ2-3	TGCGCCAGCAGCGGGGGACTAGATAGCACAGATACGCAGTATTTT	CASSGGLDSTDTQYF
few	TRBV7-3	.	TRBJ2-7	TGTGCCAGCAGCGCCCGAGCAGGGCCTGATTACGAGCAGTACTTC	CASSARAGPDYEQYF
.	TRBV9	.	TRBJ2-7	TGTGCCAGCAGCGTGGACCTCACAGGGAACTACGAGCAGTACTTC	CASSVDLTGNYEQYF
.	TRBV7-2	TRBD2	TRBJ2-7	TGTGCCAGCAGCGCCCTAGCGGGAGGAGTCGAGCAGTACTTC	CASSALAGGVEQYF
once	TRBV7-2	.	TRBJ1-5	TGTGCCAGCAGCTTAGGAATGGCAGGGGCCCAGCCCCAGCATTTT	CASSLGMAGAQPQHF
.	TRBV10-3	TRBD2	TRBJ2-1	TGTGCCATAAGCGGGAGAAGTGAGCAGTTCTTC	CAISGRSEQFF
.	TRBV10-3	TRBD1	TRBJ2-3	TGTGCCATCAGCCGGACAGGAAGCACAGATACGCAGTATTTT	CAISRTGSTDTQYF
.	TRBV5-5	TRBD2	TRBJ2-5	TGTGCCAGCAGCTTACCCTCAGCGGGAGCGGCGGAGACCCAGTACTTC	CASSLPSAGAAETQYF
.	TRBV11-3	.	TRBJ2-1	TGTGCCAGCAGCCCCTACGGCGTGGAGAATTACAATGAGCAGTTCTTC	CASSPYGVENYNEQFF
.	TRBV7-6	.	TRBJ1-6	TGTGCCAGCAGCCTACAACGGGACAACGATAATTCACCCCTCCACTTT	CASSLQRDNDNSPLHF
.	TRBV15	.	TRBJ2-1	TGTGCCACCAGCAGATCGAGCGGCACGAGCTACAATGAGCAGTTCTTC	CATSRSSGTSYNEQFF
once	TRBV7-2	TRBD2	TRBJ2-1	TGTGCCAGCAGCTTAGCCGGGACTACTTACAATGAGCAGTTCTTC	CASSLAGTTYNEQFF
.	TRBV6-1	TRBD2	TRBJ2-5	TGTGCCAGCAGTACGACTAGCCTCCAAGAGACCCAGTACTTC	CASSTTSLQETQYF
.	TRBV9	TRBD1	TRBJ2-3	TGTGCCAGCGGCCCGGGACAGGGATTAGATACGCAGTATTTT	CASGPGQGLDTQYF
.	TRBV19	TRBD2	TRBJ2-7	TGTGCCAGTAGTGCGGGACTAGAGATGACCTACGAGCAGTACTTC	CASSAGLEMTYEQYF
once	TRBV24-1	.	TRBJ2-2	TGTGCCACCAGTGACGGGATTGGACAGGGACTAAACACCGGGGAGCTGTTTTTT	CATSDGIGQGLNTGELFF
.	TRBV6-1	.	TRBJ1-5	TGTGCCAGCAGTGAAGTCGGGGGGGATCTTTATAGCAATCAGCCCCAGCATTTT	CASSEVGGDLYSNQPQHF
.	TRBV10-3	TRBD1	TRBJ2-7	TGTGCCATCAGTGATCTCGGACAGGGCTCCTACGAGCAGTACTTC	CAISDLGQGSYEQYF
.	TRBV9	TRBD2	TRBJ2-5	TGTGCCAGCAGCGAGACTAGCGGGACACCAGAGACCCAGTACTTC	CASSETSGTPETQYF
.	TRBV7-2	.	TRBJ2-7	TGTGCCAGCAGCTTAGTTCTCGGCGAGCAGTACTTC	CASSLVLGEQYF
.	TRBV6-1	TRBD2	TRBJ2-1	TGTGCCAGCAGTGAAGTTTCGGGACTAGCGGGAGTGGATGAGCAGTTCTTC	CASSEVSGLAGVDEQFF
.	TRBV24-1	TRBD1	TRBJ1-3	TGTGCCACCAGTGACCGGACAGGCAAAAACACCATATATTTT	CATSDRTGKNTIYF
.	TRBV27	TRBD2	TRBJ2-3	TGTGCCAGCACCCGAGCGGGAGCGGATACGCAGTATTTT	CASTRAGADTQYF
.	TRBV28	.	TRBJ2-7	TGTGCCAGCAGCCCCGTGTGGGGAGAGGCTTACGAGCAGTACTTC	CASSPVWGEAYEQYF
.	TRBV4-3	TRBD2	TRBJ2-1	TGCGCCAGCAGCCAAGTGAGCCACTTGTGGACTAGCGGGAGCACGATTGACAATGAGCAGTTCTTC	CASSQVSHLWTSGSTIDNEQFF
.	TRBV7-9	TRBD1	TRBJ2-1	TGTGCCAGCAGTTCCGGGACAGGGGGTGACAATGAGCAGTTCTTC	CASSSGTGGDNEQFF
.	TRBV3-1/TRBV3-2	.	TRBJ2-1	TGTGCCAGCGGGAACAGGCTCAATGAGCAGTTCTTC	CASGNRLNEQFF
.	TRBV14	.	TRBJ2-7	TGTGCCAGGTGGATGGGCTCTTCCTACGAGCAGTACTTC	CARWMGSSYEQYF
.	TRBV7-2	TRBD2	TRBJ2-1	TGTGCCAGCAGCTTAGGGCGAGCGGGAGTAGGAAGTGAGCAGTTCTTC	CASSLGRAGVGSEQFF
once	TRBV4-3	TRBD1	TRBJ1-1	TGCGCCAGCAGCCAGATTACAGGGGGGAACACTGAAGCTTTCTTT	CASSQITGGNTEAFF
.	TRBV30	.	TRBJ2-7	TGTGCCTGGAGTGGAGACAGCTACGAGCAGTACTTC	CAWSGDSYEQYF